Presented here are 16 T cell receptor beta chains from one specimen sequenced in a study of CD8 T cells in Susac syndrome. An input of about 0.5 to 1 ug of RNA was subjected to reverse transcription using random hexamers. One entry per CDR3 protein, called by TCRdb with MiXCR from the immunoSEQ multiplex PCR reads. The table shows 210,000 or so distinct CDR3 sequences, with 90% to 95% occurring only once. Sequences were obtained from CD8+ T cells from PBMCs. Receptors originate from a human donor with multiple sclerosis.

The rearrangement uses TRBV4-3 and TRBJ2-1; 8 bases are shared with TRBD1. There are 17 residues in the CDR3. Germline V gene sequence: CDR1 LGHNA, CDR2 YSLEER. Unmatched junction bases numbered 8, after V lost 0 bases and J lost 4 bases. CDR3 loop: CASSQEVGTGAYNEQFF. The CDR3 nucleotides are TGCGCCAGCAGCCAAGAGGTTGGGACAGGCGCTTACAATGAGCAGTTCTTC.

The J gene is TRBJ1-1, the V gene TRBV6-5, with TRBD1 identical over 12 bases. The J segment lost 5 bases and the V segment lost 4 bases, leaving 11 bases of the junction unmatched. Germline V gives CDR1 MNHEY, CDR2 SVGAGI. The CDR3 runs to 17 residues. In nucleotides, the CDR3 is TGTGCCAGCAGTTCCGTACGGGACAGGGGGCTTCGGACTGAAGCTTTCTTT. This encodes CASSSVRDRGLRTEAFF.

This chain links TRBV19 with TRBJ1-5; D not resolved. This CDR3 spans 16 amino acids. Per the germline V gene, CDR1 is LNHDA and CDR2 is SQIVND (reference sequence). V was shortened by 5 bases and J by 2 bases, with 16 bases between the two germline ends. CDR3 in DNA: TGTGCCAGTAGTTGGGTCTTTCTCGAGGGCAATCAGCCCCAGCATTTT. This translates into CASSWVFLEGNQPQHF.

This chain joins TRBV19 and TRBJ1-6, with no clear D. This CDR3 has 13 residues. The ends were cut back, 5 bases at V and 8 bases at J, with 10 bases in the middle. CDR1 and CDR2 (germline): LNHDA, SQIVND (reference sequence). The CDR3 protein is CASSPGGDSPLHF. Written as DNA, the CDR3 is TGTGCCAGTAGTCCCGGTGGGGATTCACCCCTCCACTTT.

This chain uses TRBV30 with TRBJ2-2, with D possibly matching TRBD1 (6 bases). CDR1 GTSNPN and CDR2 SVGIG come from the germline V gene (reference sequence). V gave up 2 bases and J gave up 7 bases, with 11 bases separating them. The CDR3 runs to 13 residues. DNA for the CDR3: TGTGCCTGGAGTCGAGGGGGAATCGGGGAGCTGTTTTTT. It translates to CAWSRGGIGELFF. Full variable domain (missing parts from reference TRBV30 and TRBJ2-2): SQTIHQWPATLVQPVGSPLSLECTVEGTSNPNLYWYRQAAGRGLQLLFYSVGIGQISSEVPQNLSASRPQDRQFILSSKKLLLSDSGFYLCAWSRGGIGELFFGEGSRLTVL.

This chain uses TRBV11-2 with TRBJ2-2, with TRBD2 matching over 8 bases. This CDR3 comprises 14 residues. The germline V gene has CDR1 SGHAT and CDR2 FQNNGV. Losses at the gene ends were 5 bases for V and 6 bases for J; bases not matched to a gene: 5. CDR3 amino acids: CASSNGGAAGELFF. The CDR3, as DNA: TGTGCCAGCAGCAACGGGGGGGCAGCCGGGGAGCTGTTTTTT.

This clonotype is a singleton in its sample. CDR3 coding DNA: TGCGCCAGCAGCTCCGGACTAGCGGGAGTGGATCGAGATACGCAGTATTTT. Protein product: CASSSGLAGVDRDTQYF. The rearrangement uses TRBV5-1 and TRBJ2-3, with 13 bases that match TRBD2. After removal of 3 bases from V and 5 bases from J, the junction contained 9 bases not matched to a gene. This CDR3 comprises 17 residues. Per germline, CDR1 SGHRS and CDR2 YFSETQ.

The chain joins TRBV13 to TRBJ2-2; no reliable D call. The CDR3 length is 12 residues. Germline V CDR1 and CDR2: PRHDT, FYEKMQ (reference sequence). The V and J ends lost 3 bases and 3 bases respectively, with 2 bases between them. The chain's CDR3 is CASSLDTGELFF. As DNA, the CDR3 is TGTGCCAGCAGCTTGGACACCGGGGAGCTGTTTTTT. The whole variable domain, filled in from reference TRBV13 and TRBJ2-2, reads AAGVIQSPRHLIKEKRETATLKCYPIPRHDTVYWYQQGPGQDPQFLISFYEKMQSDKGSIPDRFSAQQFSDYHSELNMSSLELGDSALYFCASSLDTGELFFGEGSRLTVL.

This chain uses TRBV12-3 or TRBV12-4 with TRBJ1-2; perhaps TRBD1 as D (5 bases). Trimming shortened V by 5 bases and J by 6 bases, and 13 bases separated the two germline ends. The CDR3 spans 13 residues. The CDR3, as DNA: TGTGCCAGCAGTACCCCCGGGGGAAATGGCTACACCTTC. Its protein is CASSTPGGNGYTF.

The chain couples TRBV24-1 to TRBJ2-1; 11 bases are shared with TRBD1. Germline CDR1 reads KGHDR; CDR2 reads SFDVKD. The V segment lost 9 bases and the J segment 5 bases; nucleotides outside the gene matches: 11. The CDR3 is made up of 16 amino acids. CDR3 coding DNA: TGTGCCACCGAACCTCTGGGACAGGGGGGAAACAATGAGCAGTTCTTC. It translates to CATEPLGQGGNNEQFF.

CDR3 in amino acids: CSAIQGTYEQYF. Written as DNA, the CDR3 is TGCAGTGCTATCCAGGGCACCTACGAGCAGTACTTC. The rearrangement links TRBV20-1 to TRBJ2-7; TRBD1 is a possible D gene (5 bases). From germline, CDR1 is DFQATT and CDR2 SNEGSKA (reference sequence). This CDR3 region has 12 residues. V was pared by 4 bases and J by 2 bases, with 9 bases between.

The V gene is TRBV7-8, the J gene TRBJ2-3, with D possibly TRBD2 on 6 matching bases. The CDR3 has 15 amino acids. Germline V gives CDR1 SGHVS, CDR2 FQNEAQ. The V and J ends lost 6 bases and 2 bases respectively, with 15 bases between them. CDR3 DNA sequence: TGTGCCAGCAGATCTTCCGCGGGGCCCACAGATACGCAGTATTTT. Translated: CASRSSAGPTDTQYF.

This clonotype was recorded only once. The chain carries TRBV6-2 or TRBV6-3 and TRBJ2-5; D is perhaps TRBD1 or TRBD2 (5 bases each). With 8 bases removed from V and 5 bases from J, the gap between germline ends came to 9 bases. CDR3 size: 11 residues. The germline V gene encodes CDR1 MNHEY and CDR2 SVGEGT. CDR3 region: CASWDRETQYF. DNA for the CDR3: TGTGCCAGCTGGGACCGGGAGACCCAGTACTTC.

A few counts support this clonotype. The genes are TRBV29-1 and TRBJ2-2; TRBD1 is a possible D gene (6 bases). The CDR3 length is 13 residues. CDR1 and CDR2 (germline): SQVTM, ANQGSEA. With 4 bases removed from V and 4 bases from J, the gap between germline ends came to 10 bases. Here the CDR3 reads CSVAQGTTGELFF. The CDR3 DNA sequence: TGCAGCGTTGCGCAGGGGACCACCGGGGAGCTGTTTTTT.

The sample holds one count of this clonotype. The J gene is TRBJ2-1, the V gene TRBV6-5, with D perhaps matching TRBD1 or TRBD2 (5 bases each). V was cut by 0 bases and J by 3 bases, with 12 bases left in between. CDR1 and CDR2 from the germline V gene are MNHEY and SVGAGI. This CDR3 contains 16 residues. CDR3 in amino acids: CASSYSPGTFYNEQFF. The CDR3, as DNA: TGTGCCAGCAGTTACTCGCCCGGGACGTTCTACAATGAGCAGTTCTTC.

The chain links TRBV6-2 or TRBV6-3 to TRBJ2-2; D may be TRBD1 (5 bases). The CDR3 has 17 amino acids. CDR1 MNHEY and CDR2 SVGEGT come from the germline V gene. V gave up 5 bases and J gave up 0 bases, with 16 bases separating them. CDR3 protein: CASSVTWAGSNTGELFF. The CDR3 DNA is TGTGCCAGCAGTGTCACGTGGGCAGGGTCGAACACCGGGGAGCTGTTTTTT.